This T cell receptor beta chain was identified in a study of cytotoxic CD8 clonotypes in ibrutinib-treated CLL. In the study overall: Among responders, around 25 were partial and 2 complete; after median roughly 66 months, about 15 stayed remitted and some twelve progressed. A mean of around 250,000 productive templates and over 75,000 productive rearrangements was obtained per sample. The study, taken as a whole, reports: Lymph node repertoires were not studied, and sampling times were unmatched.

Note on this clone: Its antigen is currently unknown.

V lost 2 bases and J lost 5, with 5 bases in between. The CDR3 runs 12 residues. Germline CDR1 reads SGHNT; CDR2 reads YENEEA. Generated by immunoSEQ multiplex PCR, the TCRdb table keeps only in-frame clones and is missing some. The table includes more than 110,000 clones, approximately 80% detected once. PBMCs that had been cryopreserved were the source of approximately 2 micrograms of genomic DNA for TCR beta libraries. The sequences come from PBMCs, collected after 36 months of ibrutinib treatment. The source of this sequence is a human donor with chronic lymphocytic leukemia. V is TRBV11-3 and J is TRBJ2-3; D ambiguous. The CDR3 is CASSLKQDTQYF. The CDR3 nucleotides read TGTGCCAGCAGCTTAAAGCAAGATACGCAGTATTTT. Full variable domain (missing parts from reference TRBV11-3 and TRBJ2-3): EAGVVQSPRYKIIEKKQPVAFWCNPISGHNTLYWYLQNLGQGPELLIRYENEEAVDDSQLPKDRFSAERLKGVDSTLKIQPAELGDSAVYLCASSLKQDTQYFGPGTRLTVL.